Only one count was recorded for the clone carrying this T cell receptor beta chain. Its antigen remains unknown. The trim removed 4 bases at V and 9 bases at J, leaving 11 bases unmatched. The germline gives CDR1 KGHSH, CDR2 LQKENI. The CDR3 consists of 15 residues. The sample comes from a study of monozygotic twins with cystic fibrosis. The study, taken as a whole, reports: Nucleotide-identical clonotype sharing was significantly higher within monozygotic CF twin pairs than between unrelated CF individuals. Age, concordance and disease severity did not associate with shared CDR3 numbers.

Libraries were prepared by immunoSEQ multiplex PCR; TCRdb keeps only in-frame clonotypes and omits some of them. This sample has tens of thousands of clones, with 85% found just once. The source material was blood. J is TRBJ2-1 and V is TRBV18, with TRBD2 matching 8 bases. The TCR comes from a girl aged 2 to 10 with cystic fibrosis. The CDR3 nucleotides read TGTGCCAGCTCACAAAGCGGGACTAGTGTAAGTGAGCAGTTCTTC. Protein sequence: CASSQSGTSVSEQFF.